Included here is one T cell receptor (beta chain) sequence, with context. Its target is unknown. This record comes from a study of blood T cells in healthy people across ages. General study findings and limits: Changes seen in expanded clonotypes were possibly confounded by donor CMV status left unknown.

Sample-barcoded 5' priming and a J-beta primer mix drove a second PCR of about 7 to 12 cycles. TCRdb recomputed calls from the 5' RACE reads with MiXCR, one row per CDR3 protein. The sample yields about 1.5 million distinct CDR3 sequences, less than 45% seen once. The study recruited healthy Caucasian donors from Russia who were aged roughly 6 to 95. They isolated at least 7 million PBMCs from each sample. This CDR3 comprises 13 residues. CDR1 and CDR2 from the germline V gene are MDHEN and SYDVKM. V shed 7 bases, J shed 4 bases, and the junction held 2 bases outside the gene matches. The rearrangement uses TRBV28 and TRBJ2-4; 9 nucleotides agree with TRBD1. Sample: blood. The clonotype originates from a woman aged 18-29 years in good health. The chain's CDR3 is CASKGTGKNIQYF. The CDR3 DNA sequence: TGTGCCAGCAAAGGGACAGGGAAAAACATTCAGTACTTC.